This T cell receptor beta chain originates from a study of shared clonotypes between healthy human individuals. Repertoires were generated with immunoSEQ multiplex PCR, while TCRdb's copy carries only in-frame clones and drops some. This sample carries just over 2,000,000 clones, about 94% of them seen once, and the ten largest clones take roughly 1.1%. Terminally differentiated effector memory CD45RA+ cells were excluded from the naive CD8 cells, which were CD45RO-negative and positively selected for CCR7. A note on this clone: Its specificity is not known. At one end, the junction sequence differs from germline, possibly due to a read error.

The CDR3 is 11 amino acids. Germline V gene data show CDR1 as MNHNS and CDR2 as SASEGT. Regarding the study as a whole: Richness estimates generally favored naive over memory subsets.

The sample comprised naive CD8+ T cells sorted from blood. The chain has TRBV6-1 and TRBJ2-7; no reliable D call. This clonotype was obtained from a man between 18 and 35 years old in good health. DNA of the CDR3: TGTGCCAGCAGGGAAGTAGGCGAGCAGTACTTC. Its translation is CASREVGEQYF.